These T cell receptor beta chains were read from a single sample in a study of breast tumors, draining lymph nodes, adjacent tissues. TCRdb re-analysed the multiplex PCR reads in MiXCR, keeping a single row per CDR3 protein. The profile shows approximately 210,000 distinct CDR3 sequences, 32% of them singletons. The sequenced material came from axillary lymph node tissue. These receptors all come from a female donor with breast cancer. Some clones in this sample may be carry-over from other donors' samples. Each CDR3 is given with its conserved first and last residue. The D gene is left open where the match is weak. Clone size, where shown, is once, few, many, or a class for clones that have expanded.

D: NA
J: TRBJ2-7
size: many
V: TRBV3-1
DNA: TGTGCCAGCAGCCGAGAAGGGGCGGCTCCCTACGAGCAGTACTTC
CDR3: CASSREGAAPYEQYF

D: NA
J: TRBJ2-3
size: NA
V: TRBV6-1
DNA: TGTGCCAGCAGTGAAGGGGGTGGGGGGGGCCATGAGCAGTATTTT
CDR3: CASSEGGGGGHEQYF

D: NA
J: TRBJ1-1
size: NA
V: TRBV10-3
DNA: TGTGCCATCAGTGGCGGGGCAGATGAAGCTTTCTTT
CDR3: CAISGGADEAFF

D: NA
J: TRBJ1-2
size: many
V: TRBV20-1
DNA: TGCAGTGCTCCCCGTGCGGGAAAGGAAAACTATGGCTACACCTTC
CDR3: CSAPRAGKENYGYTF

D: NA
J: TRBJ2-1
size: many
V: TRBV5-5
DNA: TGTGCCAGCAGCTTGGGACTTAGGCAGTTCTTC
CDR3: CASSLGLRQFF

D: NA
J: TRBJ2-6
size: few
V: TRBV6-2/TRBV6-3
DNA: TGTGCCAGCAGTTACTCTTTTGGTTGGCAGGGCGGCTCTGGGGCCAACGTCCTGACTTTC
CDR3: CASSYSFGWQGGSGANVLTF

D: NA
J: TRBJ1-3
size: NA
V: TRBV29-1
DNA: TGCAGCGCTATAACGAGTGGAAACACCATATATTTT
CDR3: CSAITSGNTIYF

D: TRBD1
J: TRBJ2-5
size: NA
V: TRBV5-5
DNA: TGTGCCAGCAGCCCCGTTGACAGGGGAGAGACCCAGTACTTC
CDR3: CASSPVDRGETQYF

D: NA
J: TRBJ2-6
size: NA
V: TRBV2
DNA: TGTGCCAGCAAAAGGGCAGCGGGCGGGGCCAACGTCCTGACTTTC
CDR3: CASKRAAGGANVLTF

D: TRBD1
J: TRBJ2-1
size: many
V: TRBV7-9
DNA: TGTGCCAGCCGCGAACGGGACAGCAATGAGCAGTTCTTC
CDR3: CASRERDSNEQFF

D: NA
J: TRBJ2-7
size: once
V: TRBV5-1
DNA: TGCGCCAGCAGCTTGGTTTCACTAGCAGGAGACTACGGGCAGTACTTC
CDR3: CASSLVSLAGDYGQYF

D: NA
J: TRBJ2-3
size: many
V: TRBV10-3
DNA: TGTGCCATCAGTTCAGCGGGTGGACTTAGCACAGATACGCAGTATTTT
CDR3: CAISSAGGLSTDTQYF

D: NA
J: TRBJ2-6
size: few
V: TRBV6-1
DNA: TGTGCCAGCGGACGCCTCAGCTCTGGGGCCAACGTCCTGACTTTC
CDR3: CASGRLSSGANVLTF

D: NA
J: TRBJ1-2
size: many
V: TRBV19
DNA: TGTGCCAGTAGTATCAGGGGTAACTATGGCTACACCTTC
CDR3: CASSIRGNYGYTF

D: NA
J: TRBJ2-5
size: many
V: TRBV12-3/TRBV12-4
DNA: TGTGCCAGCAGTTTGACCCCAACAGCTGGGGAGACCCAGTACTTC
CDR3: CASSLTPTAGETQYF

D: NA
J: TRBJ2-2
size: NA
V: TRBV13
DNA: NA
CDR3: CASSPIHTYEQYFGPGTGELFF

D: NA
J: TRBJ2-5
size: many
V: TRBV9
DNA: TGTGCCAGCAGCGCAGGACCGAACCAAGAGACCCAGTACTTC
CDR3: CASSAGPNQETQYF

D: TRBD1
J: TRBJ2-6
size: many
V: TRBV4-2
DNA: TGTGCCAGCAGCCAGACAGGGGGCAATTTTGGGATAGCTGGGGCCAACGTCCTGACTTTC
CDR3: CASSQTGGNFGIAGANVLTF

D: NA
J: TRBJ2-5
size: once
V: TRBV11-3
DNA: TGTGCCAGCAGCTCACCGGGGGAGGCGACCCAGTACTTC
CDR3: CASSSPGEATQYF

D: TRBD2
J: TRBJ2-6
size: NA
V: TRBV7-9
DNA: TGTGCCAGCAACCAGGCAGGCTTACTAGCGGGATCTGGGGCCAACGTCCTGACTTTC
CDR3: CASNQAGLLAGSGANVLTF

D: TRBD2
J: TRBJ2-1
size: many
V: TRBV5-4
DNA: TGTGCCAGCAGCACAGGGCTAGCGGGAATAAATGAGCAGTTCTTC
CDR3: CASSTGLAGINEQFF

D: NA
J: TRBJ1-5
size: many
V: TRBV30
DNA: TGTGCCTGGAGTGTTGGTGGACTTAGCAATCAGCCCCAGCATTTT
CDR3: CAWSVGGLSNQPQHF

D: NA
J: TRBJ2-3
size: many
V: TRBV9
DNA: TGTGCCAGCAGCTCCGAGTGGAGCACAGATACGCAGTATTTT
CDR3: CASSSEWSTDTQYF

D: TRBD1
J: TRBJ2-1
size: many
V: TRBV9
DNA: TGTGCCAGCAGCGTGGGACAGGGGGCCTACAATGAGCAGTTCTTC
CDR3: CASSVGQGAYNEQFF